In this sample, the clone carrying this TCR beta chain turned up a few times. Its target is not known. Each donor's status was that of a healthy bone marrow donor. Germline V gene sequence: CDR1 SEHNR, CDR2 FQNEAQ (reference sequence). V was pared by 5 bases and J by 0 bases, with 14 bases between. The CDR3 sequence is 15 residues long. In the PCR, 60 Vbeta and 13 Jbeta primers were used. Data came from immunoSEQ multiplex PCR; TCRdb stores just in-frame clones and leaves some out. Here the sample spans almost 90,000 clones, around 85% being singletons. The source of the sample is a study of cytomegalovirus exposure and HLA in healthy donors. Points from the study as a whole: Researchers counted approximately 160 TCR beta chains as cytomegalovirus-associated.

The chain is built from TRBV7-9 and TRBJ2-7; a weak D match, TRBD2 (6 bases). The TCR originated in a man aged 35 to 55 in good health and CMV-seropositive. Input material: PBMCs. The CDR3 sequence: CASSPERVSSYEQYF. Written as DNA, the CDR3 is TGTGCCAGCAGCCCCGAGCGGGTAAGCTCCTACGAGCAGTACTTC.